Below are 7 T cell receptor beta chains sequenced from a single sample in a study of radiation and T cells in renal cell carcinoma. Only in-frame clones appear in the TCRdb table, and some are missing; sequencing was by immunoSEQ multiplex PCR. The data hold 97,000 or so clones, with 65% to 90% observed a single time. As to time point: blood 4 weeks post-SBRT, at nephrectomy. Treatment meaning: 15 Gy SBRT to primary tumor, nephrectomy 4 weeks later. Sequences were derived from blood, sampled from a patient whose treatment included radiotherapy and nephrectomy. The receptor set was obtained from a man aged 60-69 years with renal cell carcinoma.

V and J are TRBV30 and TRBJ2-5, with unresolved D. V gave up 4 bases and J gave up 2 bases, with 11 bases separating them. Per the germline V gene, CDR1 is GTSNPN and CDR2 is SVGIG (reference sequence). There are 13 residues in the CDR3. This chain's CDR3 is CAWNVKPQETQYF. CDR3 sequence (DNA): TGTGCCTGGAACGTTAAGCCACAAGAGACCCAGTACTTC.

The CDR3 loop is CASSQGDYGYTF. The CDR3 DNA reads as TGCGCCAGCAGCCAAGGGGACTATGGCTACACCTTC. The chain is built from TRBV4-3 and TRBJ1-2; the D is unclear. Germline-derived CDR1 and CDR2 are LGHNA and YSLEER. V was clipped by 1 base and J by 3 bases, with 3 bases between them. This CDR3 region has 12 residues.

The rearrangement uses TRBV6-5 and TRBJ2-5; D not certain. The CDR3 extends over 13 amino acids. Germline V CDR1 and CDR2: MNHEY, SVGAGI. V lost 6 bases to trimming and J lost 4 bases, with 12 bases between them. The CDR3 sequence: CASSLARGETQYF. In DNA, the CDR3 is TGTGCCAGCAGCCTTGCGCGTGGAGAGACCCAGTACTTC.

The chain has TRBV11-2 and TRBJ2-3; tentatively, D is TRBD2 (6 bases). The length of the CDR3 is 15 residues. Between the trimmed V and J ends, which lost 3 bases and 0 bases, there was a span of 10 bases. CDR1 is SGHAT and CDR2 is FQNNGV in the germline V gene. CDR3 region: CASSFTGTSTDTQYF. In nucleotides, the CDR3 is TGTGCCAGCAGCTTTACCGGGACTAGCACAGATACGCAGTATTTT.

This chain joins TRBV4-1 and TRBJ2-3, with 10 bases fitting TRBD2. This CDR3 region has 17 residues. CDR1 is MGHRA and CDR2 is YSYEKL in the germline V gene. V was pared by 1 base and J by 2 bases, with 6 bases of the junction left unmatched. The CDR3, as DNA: TGCGCCAGCAGCCAAGTCCGAACTAGCGGGGTCACAGATACGCAGTATTTT. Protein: CASSQVRTSGVTDTQYF.

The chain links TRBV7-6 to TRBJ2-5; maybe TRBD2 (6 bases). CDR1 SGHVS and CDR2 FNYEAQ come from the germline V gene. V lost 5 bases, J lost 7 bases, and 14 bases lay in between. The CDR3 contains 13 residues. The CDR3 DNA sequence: TGTGCCAGCAGCCCTCGACGGGAGTTGACCCAGTACTTC. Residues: CASSPRRELTQYF.

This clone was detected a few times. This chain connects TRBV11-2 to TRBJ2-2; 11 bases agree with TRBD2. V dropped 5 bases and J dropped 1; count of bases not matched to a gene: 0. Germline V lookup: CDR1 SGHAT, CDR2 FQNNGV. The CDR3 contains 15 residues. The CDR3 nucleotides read TGTGCCAGCAGCGGACTAGCGGGGAACACCGGGGAGCTGTTTTTT. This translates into CASSGLAGNTGELFF. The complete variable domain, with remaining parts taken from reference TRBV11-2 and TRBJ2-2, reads EAGVAQSPRYKIIEKRQSVAFWCNPISGHATLYWYQQILGQGPKLLIQFQNNGVVDDSQLPKDRFSAERLKGVDSTLKIQPAKLEDSAVYLCASSGLAGNTGELFFGEGSRLTVL.